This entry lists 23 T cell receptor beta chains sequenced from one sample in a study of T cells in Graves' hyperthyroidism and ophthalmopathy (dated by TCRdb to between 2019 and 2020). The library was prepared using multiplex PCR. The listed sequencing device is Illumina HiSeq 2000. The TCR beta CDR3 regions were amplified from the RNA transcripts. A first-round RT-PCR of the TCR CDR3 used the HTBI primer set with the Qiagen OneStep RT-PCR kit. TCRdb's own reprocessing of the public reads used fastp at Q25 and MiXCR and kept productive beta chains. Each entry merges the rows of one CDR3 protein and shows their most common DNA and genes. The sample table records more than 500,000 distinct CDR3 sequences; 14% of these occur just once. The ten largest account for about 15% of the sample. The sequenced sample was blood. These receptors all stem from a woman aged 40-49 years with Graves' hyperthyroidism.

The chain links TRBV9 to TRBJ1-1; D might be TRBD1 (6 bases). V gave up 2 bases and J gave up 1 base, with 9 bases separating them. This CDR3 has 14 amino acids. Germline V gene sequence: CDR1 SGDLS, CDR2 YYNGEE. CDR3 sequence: CASSVGTPNTEAFF. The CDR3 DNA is TGTGCCAGCAGCGTTGGGACACCGAACACTGAAGCTTTCTTT. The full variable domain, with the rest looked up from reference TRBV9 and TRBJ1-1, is DSGVTQTPKHLITATGQRVTLRCSPRSGDLSVYWYQQSLDQGLQFLIQYYNGEERAKGNILERFSAQQFPDLHSELNLSSLELGDSALYFCASSVGTPNTEAFFGQGTRLTVV.

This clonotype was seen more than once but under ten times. The CDR3 region is CASSEPLVGEGRSPLHF. The CDR3 DNA is TGTGCCAGCAGCGAACCCCTAGTGGGGGAGGGCAGGTCACCCCTCCACTTT. V and J are TRBV6-1 and TRBJ1-6; possible D gene TRBD1, 5 bases. V lost 6 bases to trimming and J lost 10 bases, with 25 bases between them. The CDR3 is 17 amino acids. Germline CDR1 reads MNHNS; CDR2 reads SASEGT.

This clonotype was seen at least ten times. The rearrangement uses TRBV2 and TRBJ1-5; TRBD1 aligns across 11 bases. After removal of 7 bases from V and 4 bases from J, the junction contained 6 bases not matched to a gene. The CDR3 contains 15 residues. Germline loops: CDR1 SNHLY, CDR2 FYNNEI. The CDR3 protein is CASKGQGASNQPQHF. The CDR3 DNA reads TGTGCCAGCAAAGGACAGGGGGCATCTAATCAGCCCCAGCATTTT.

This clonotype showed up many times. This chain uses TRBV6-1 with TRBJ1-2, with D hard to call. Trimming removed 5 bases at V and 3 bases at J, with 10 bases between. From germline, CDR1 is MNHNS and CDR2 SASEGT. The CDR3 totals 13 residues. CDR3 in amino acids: CASSPRRDYGYTF. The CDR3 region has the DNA TGTGCCAGCAGTCCCCGTAGGGACTATGGCTACACCTTC.

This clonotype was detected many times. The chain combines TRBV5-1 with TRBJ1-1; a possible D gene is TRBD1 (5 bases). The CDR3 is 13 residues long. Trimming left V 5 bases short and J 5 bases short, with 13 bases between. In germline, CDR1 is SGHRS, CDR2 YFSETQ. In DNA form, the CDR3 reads TGCGCCAGCAGGAACTATGACAGAACTGAAGCTTTCTTT. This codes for CASRNYDRTEAFF. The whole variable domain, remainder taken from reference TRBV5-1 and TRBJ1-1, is KAGVTQTPRYLIKTRGQQVTLSCSPISGHRSVSWYQQTPGQGLQFLFEYFSETQRNKGNFPGRFSGRQFSNSRSEMNVSTLELGDSALYLCASRNYDRTEAFFGQGTRLTVV.

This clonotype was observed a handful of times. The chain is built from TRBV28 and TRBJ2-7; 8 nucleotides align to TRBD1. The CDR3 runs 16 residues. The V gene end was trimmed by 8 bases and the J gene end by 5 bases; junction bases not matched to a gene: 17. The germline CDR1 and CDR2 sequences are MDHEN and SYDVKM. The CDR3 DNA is TGTGCCAGCGTAAAAGTTAGCACAGGGGGTAGGGACGAGCAGTACTTC. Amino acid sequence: CASVKVSTGGRDEQYF. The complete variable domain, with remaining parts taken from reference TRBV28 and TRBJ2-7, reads DVKVTQSSRYLVKRTGEKVFLECVQDMDHENMFWYRQDPGLGLRLIYFSYDVKMKEKGDIPEGYSVSREKKERFSLILESASTNQTSMYLCASVKVSTGGRDEQYFGPGTRLTVT.

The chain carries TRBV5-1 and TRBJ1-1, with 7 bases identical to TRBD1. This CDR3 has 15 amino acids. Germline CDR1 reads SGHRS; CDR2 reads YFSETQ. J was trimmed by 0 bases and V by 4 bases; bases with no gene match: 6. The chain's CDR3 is CASSAPGQMNTEAFF. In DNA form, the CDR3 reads TGCGCCAGCAGCGCGCCGGGACAGATGAACACTGAAGCTTTCTTT.

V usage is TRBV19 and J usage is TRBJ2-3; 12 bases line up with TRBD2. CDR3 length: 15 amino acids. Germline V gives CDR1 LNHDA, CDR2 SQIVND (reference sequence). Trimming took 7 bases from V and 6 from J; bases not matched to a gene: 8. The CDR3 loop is CASKLAGGPKDTQYF. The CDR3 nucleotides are TGTGCCAGTAAGCTAGCGGGAGGGCCTAAGGATACGCAGTATTTT.

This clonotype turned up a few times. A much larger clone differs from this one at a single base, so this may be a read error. CDR3 protein: CASSFFGTTPYNEQFF. The CDR3 DNA follows: TGTGCCAGCAGCTTTTTCGGGACTACCCCCTACAATGAGCAGTTCTTC. V gene TRBV7-2 combines with J gene TRBJ2-1, with 7 bases fitting TRBD2. The J segment lost 2 bases and the V segment lost 3 bases, leaving 7 bases of the junction unmatched. The CDR3 length is 16 residues. CDR1 SGHTA and CDR2 FQGNSA come from the germline V gene.

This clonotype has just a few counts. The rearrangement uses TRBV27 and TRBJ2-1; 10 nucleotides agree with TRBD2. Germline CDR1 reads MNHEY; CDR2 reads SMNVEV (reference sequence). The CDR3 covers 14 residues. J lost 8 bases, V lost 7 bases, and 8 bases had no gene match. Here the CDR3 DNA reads TGTGCCAGCACCTTAGCGGGAGGAGGCCATGAGCAGTTCTTC. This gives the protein CASTLAGGGHEQFF.

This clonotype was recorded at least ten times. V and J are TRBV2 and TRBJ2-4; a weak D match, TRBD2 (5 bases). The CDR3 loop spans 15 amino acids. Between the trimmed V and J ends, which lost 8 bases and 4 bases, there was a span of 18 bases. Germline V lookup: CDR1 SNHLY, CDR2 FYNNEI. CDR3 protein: CASGETTLSKNIQYF. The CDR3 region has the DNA TGTGCCAGCGGGGAGACCACTTTATCGAAAAACATTCAGTACTTC.

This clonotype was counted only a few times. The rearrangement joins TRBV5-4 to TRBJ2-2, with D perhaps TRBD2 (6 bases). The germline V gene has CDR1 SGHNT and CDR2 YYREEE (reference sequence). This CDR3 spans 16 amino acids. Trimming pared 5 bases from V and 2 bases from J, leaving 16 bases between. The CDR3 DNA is TGTGCCAGCAGTCTTGATGGACTACTCAACACCGGGGAGCTGTTTTTT. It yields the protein CASSLDGLLNTGELFF. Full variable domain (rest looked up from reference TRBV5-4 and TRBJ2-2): ETGVTQSPTHLIKTRGQQVTLRCSSQSGHNTVSWYQQALGQGPQFIFQYYREEENGRGNFPPRFSGLQFPNYSSELNVNALELDDSALYLCASSLDGLLNTGELFFGEGSRLTVL.

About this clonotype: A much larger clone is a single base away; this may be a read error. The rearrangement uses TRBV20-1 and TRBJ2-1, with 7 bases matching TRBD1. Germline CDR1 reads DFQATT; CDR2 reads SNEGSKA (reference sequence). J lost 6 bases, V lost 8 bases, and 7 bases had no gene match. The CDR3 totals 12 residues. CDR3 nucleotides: TGCAGTACGCAACCAGGGGGCAATGAGCAGTTCTTC. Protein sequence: CSTQPGGNEQFF.

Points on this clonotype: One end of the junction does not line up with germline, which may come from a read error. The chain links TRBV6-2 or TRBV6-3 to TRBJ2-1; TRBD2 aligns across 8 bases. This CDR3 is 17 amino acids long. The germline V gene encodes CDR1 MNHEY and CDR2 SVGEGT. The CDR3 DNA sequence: TGTGCCAGCAGTTACCTCACTCCGGGACTAGACTACAGTGAGCAGTTCTTC. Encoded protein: CASSYLTPGLDYSEQFF.

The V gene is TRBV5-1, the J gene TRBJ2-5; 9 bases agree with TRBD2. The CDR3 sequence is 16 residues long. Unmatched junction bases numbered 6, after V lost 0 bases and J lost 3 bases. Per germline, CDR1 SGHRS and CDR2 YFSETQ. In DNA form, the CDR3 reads TGCGCCAGCAGCTTGGGGTCTAGCGGGATGAAAGAGACCCAGTACTTC. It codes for CASSLGSSGMKETQYF.

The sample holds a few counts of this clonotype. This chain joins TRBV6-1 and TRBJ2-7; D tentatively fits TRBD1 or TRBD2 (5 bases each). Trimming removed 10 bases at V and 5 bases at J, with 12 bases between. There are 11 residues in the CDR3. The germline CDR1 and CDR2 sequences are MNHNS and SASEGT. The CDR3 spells CATMRGNEQYF. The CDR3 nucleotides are TGTGCCACCATGAGGGGTAACGAGCAGTACTTC.

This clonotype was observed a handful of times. The CDR3 reads CASSSIAGPPSYEQYF. In DNA, the CDR3 is TGTGCCAGCAGTTCTATAGCGGGGCCCCCCTCCTACGAGCAGTACTTC. The chain combines TRBV27 with TRBJ2-7; 8 bases line up with TRBD2. The CDR3 totals 16 residues. Germline CDR1 is MNHEY and CDR2 is SMNVEV (reference sequence). V lost 4 bases, J lost 0 bases, and 8 bases stayed unmatched.

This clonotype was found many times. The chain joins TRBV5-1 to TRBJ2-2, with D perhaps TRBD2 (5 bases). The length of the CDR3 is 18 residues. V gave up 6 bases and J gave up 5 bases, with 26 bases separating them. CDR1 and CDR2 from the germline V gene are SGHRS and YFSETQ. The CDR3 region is CASTFDSSHPRATGELFF. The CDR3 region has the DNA TGCGCCAGCACCTTCGACTCTAGCCACCCCCGAGCTACCGGGGAGCTGTTTTTT.

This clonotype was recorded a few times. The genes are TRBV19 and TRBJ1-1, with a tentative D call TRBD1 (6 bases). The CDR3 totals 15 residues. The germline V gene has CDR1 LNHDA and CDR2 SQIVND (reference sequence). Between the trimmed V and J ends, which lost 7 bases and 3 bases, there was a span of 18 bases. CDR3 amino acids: CASTPNRGADTEAFF. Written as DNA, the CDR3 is TGTGCCAGTACCCCTAACCGGGGGGCGGACACTGAAGCTTTCTTT. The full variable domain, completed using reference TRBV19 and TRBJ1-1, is DGGITQSPKYLFRKEGQNVTLSCEQNLNHDAMYWYRQDPGQGLRLIYYSQIVNDFQKGDIAEGYSVSREKKESFPLTVTSAQKNPTAFYLCASTPNRGADTEAFFGQGTRLTVV.

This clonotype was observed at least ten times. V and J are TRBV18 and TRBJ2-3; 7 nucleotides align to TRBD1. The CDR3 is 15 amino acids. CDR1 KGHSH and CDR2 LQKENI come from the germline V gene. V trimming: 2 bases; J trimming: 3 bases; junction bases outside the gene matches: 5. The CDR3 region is CASSPTTGKTDTQYF. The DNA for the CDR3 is TGTGCCAGCTCACCAACGACAGGGAAGACAGATACGCAGTATTTT.

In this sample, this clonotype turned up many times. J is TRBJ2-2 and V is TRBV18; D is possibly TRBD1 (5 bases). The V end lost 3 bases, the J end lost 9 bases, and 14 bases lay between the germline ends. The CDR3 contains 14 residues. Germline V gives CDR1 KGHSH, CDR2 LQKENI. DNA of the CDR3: TGTGCCAGCTCACCGAATATGGTGGGGCGGGAGCTGTTTTTT. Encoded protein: CASSPNMVGRELFF.

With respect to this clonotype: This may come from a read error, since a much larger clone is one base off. For the CDR3, the DNA is TGTGCCAGCAGCCGATCACCGGGACAGGGGACCACTGGAGCTTTCTTT. Translation: CASSRSPGQGTTGAFF. The V gene is TRBV28, the J gene TRBJ1-1; TRBD1 aligns across 10 bases. The CDR3 loop spans 16 amino acids. CDR1 is MDHEN, CDR2 SYDVKM, per germline. The full variable domain, with the rest looked up from reference TRBV28 and TRBJ1-1, is DVKVTQSSRYLVKRTGEKVFLECVQDMDHENMFWYRQDPGLGLRLIYFSYDVKMKEKGDIPEGYSVSREKKERFSLILESASTNQTSMYLCASSRSPGQGTTGAFFGQGTRLTVV.

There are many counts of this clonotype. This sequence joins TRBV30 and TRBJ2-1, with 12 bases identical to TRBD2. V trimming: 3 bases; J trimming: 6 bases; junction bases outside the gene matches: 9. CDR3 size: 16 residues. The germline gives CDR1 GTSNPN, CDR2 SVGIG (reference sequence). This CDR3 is CAWRNRLAGVFNEQFF. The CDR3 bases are TGTGCCTGGAGGAATCGACTAGCGGGAGTCTTCAATGAGCAGTTCTTC.